Listed here are 20 T cell receptor beta chains from one sample, sequenced in a study of blood T cells in healthy people across ages. Through a sample-barcoded 5' primer and a J-beta primer mix, a second PCR was run for roughly 7 to 12 cycles. Via MiXCR, TCRdb re-called the 5' RACE reads, giving one row per CDR3 protein. The data show roughly 730,000 distinct CDR3 sequences, around three fifths seen once. Sequences were obtained from blood. The receptors derive from a man aged 40-50 years in good health.

This chain uses TRBV7-2 with TRBJ2-3; the D is unclear. Deletions cut 2 bases from V and 5 bases from J, with 17 bases between. This CDR3 spans 16 amino acids. CDR1 SGHTA and CDR2 FQGNSA come from the germline V gene. CDR3 loop: CASSLSRLGTRDTQYF. The CDR3 region has the DNA TGTGCCAGCAGCTTAAGTAGGCTAGGAACCAGAGATACGCAGTATTTT. Full variable domain (outside the CDR3, taken from reference TRBV7-2 and TRBJ2-3): GAGVSQSPSNKVTEKGKDVELRCDPISGHTALYWYRQSLGQGLEFLIYFQGNSAPDKSGLPSDRFSAERTGGSVSTLTIQRTQQEDSAVYLCASSLSRLGTRDTQYFGPGTRLTVL.

The rearrangement joins TRBV6-1 to TRBJ1-1; tentative D call: TRBD1 (5 bases). The CDR3 is 13 amino acids. Trimming cost V 4 bases and J 3 bases, with 9 bases left between them. Germline V gene data show CDR1 as MNHNS and CDR2 as SASEGT. In DNA form, the CDR3 reads TGTGCCAGCAGTGTTTCAGGGCACACTGAAGCTTTCTTT. Translating it yields CASSVSGHTEAFF.

Turning to this clonotype: An end of the junction differs from the germline gene, which may be a read error. This chain connects TRBV6-2 or TRBV6-3 to TRBJ2-5, with a weak D call TRBD2 (5 bases). CDR3 size: 12 residues. In germline, CDR1 is MNHEY, CDR2 SVGEGT. The CDR3 here is CASSSSGGTQYF. For the CDR3, the DNA is TGTGCAAGCAGCTCGAGCGGCGGGACCCAGTACTTC.

This clonotype has more than one count but fewer than ten. The J gene is TRBJ2-1, the V gene TRBV28; 9 bases line up with TRBD2. V lost 8 bases, J lost 4 bases, and 3 bases stayed unmatched. This CDR3 region has 13 residues. Germline lookup yields CDR1 MDHEN and CDR2 SYDVKM. CDR3 sequence reads: CASYSGSYNEQFF. The CDR3 bases are TGTGCCAGCTATAGCGGGAGTTACAATGAGCAGTTCTTC.

This sequence joins TRBV28 and TRBJ1-4; D gene unclear. The germline V gene encodes CDR1 MDHEN and CDR2 SYDVKM. CDR3 length equals 15 residues. Trimming took 2 bases from V and 8 from J, leaving 15 bases between them. Here the CDR3 reads CASSLEPVGNEKLFF. In DNA, the CDR3 is TGTGCCAGCAGTTTAGAGCCCGTCGGGAACGAAAAACTGTTTTTT.

V and J are TRBV27 and TRBJ2-7; no definite D call. V lost 6 bases to trimming and J lost 3 bases, with 6 bases between them. Germline V gene sequence: CDR1 MNHEY, CDR2 SMNVEV (reference sequence). The CDR3 extends over 11 amino acids. The DNA of the CDR3 is TGTGCCAGCAGATTCGGCTACGAGCAGTACTTC. Protein: CASRFGYEQYF.

This clonotype was counted once. The V gene is TRBV29-1, the J gene TRBJ1-2; D remains ambiguous. The CDR3 spans 11 residues. V was pared by 2 bases and J by 8 bases, with 9 bases between. The germline V gene has CDR1 SQVTM and CDR2 ANQGSEA. For the CDR3, the DNA is TGCAGCGTTGAAAGTAGGGAAGGCTACACCTTC. This gives the protein CSVESREGYTF.

This clonotype was recorded a few times. This chain connects TRBV4-3 to TRBJ2-7; 9 bases fit TRBD2. Germline assignment: CDR1 LGHNA and CDR2 YSLEER. Trimming took 4 bases from V and 0 from J; bases not matched to a gene: 4. The CDR3 has 15 amino acids. In DNA, the CDR3 is TGCGCCAGCAGCCCATCTAGCGGGGTCTCCTACGAGCAGTACTTC. This codes for CASSPSSGVSYEQYF.

The CDR3 protein is CASSLAPGTTYQETQYF. The CDR3 region has the DNA TGTGCCAGCAGCTTAGCCCCCGGGACTACGTACCAAGAGACCCAGTACTTC. The chain joins TRBV7-2 to TRBJ2-5; 7 nucleotides match TRBD2. Germline V lookup: CDR1 SGHTA, CDR2 FQGNSA. CDR3 length equals 17 residues. After removal of 0 bases from V and 0 bases from J, the junction contained 7 bases not matched to a gene. The full variable domain, with the rest looked up from reference TRBV7-2 and TRBJ2-5, is GAGVSQSPSNKVTEKGKDVELRCDPISGHTALYWYRQSLGQGLEFLIYFQGNSAPDKSGLPSDRFSAERTGGSVSTLTIQRTQQEDSAVYLCASSLAPGTTYQETQYFGPGTRLLVL.

This clonotype was seen more than once but under ten times. The J gene is TRBJ2-7, the V gene TRBV28; no definite D call. Germline-derived CDR1 and CDR2 are MDHEN and SYDVKM. The V end was cut by 3 bases, the J end by 0 bases, with 15 bases between. CDR3 length: 16 amino acids. CDR3 protein: CASSFQYEAVSYEQYF. The CDR3 bases are TGTGCCAGCAGTTTTCAATACGAGGCGGTCTCCTACGAGCAGTACTTC.

The chain combines TRBV12-3 or TRBV12-4 with TRBJ1-2; D call uncertain. This CDR3 spans 12 amino acids. Trimming took 2 bases from V and 8 from J, leaving 9 bases between them. CDR3 sequence (DNA): TGTGCCAGCAGTTTATTAGGGCACGGCTACACCTTC. This translates into CASSLLGHGYTF.

This chain uses TRBV12-3 or TRBV12-4 with TRBJ1-6, with D unresolved. This CDR3 has 14 amino acids. V shed 3 bases and J shed 7 bases, with 10 bases lying between them. The CDR3 sequence is CASSLYSKNSPLHF. The CDR3 DNA sequence: TGTGCCAGCAGTTTGTATAGTAAGAATTCACCCCTCCACTTT.

In this sample, this clonotype turned up a few times. This chain uses TRBV12-3 or TRBV12-4 with TRBJ1-4, with D uncertain. The V gene lost 5 bases and the J gene lost 0 bases, with 1 base spanning the gap. This CDR3 contains 12 residues. This CDR3 is CASSPTNEKLFF. The CDR3 region has the DNA TGTGCCAGCAGTCCAACTAATGAAAAACTGTTTTTT.

The chain carries TRBV7-2 and TRBJ2-5; D gene uncertain. Trimming took off 5 bases at V and 2 bases at J, with 9 bases between the two ends. Germline CDR1 SGHTA, CDR2 FQGNSA. The CDR3 contains 13 residues. The CDR3 protein is CASSQELQETQYF. In DNA form, the CDR3 reads TGTGCCAGCAGCCAAGAGTTGCAAGAGACCCAGTACTTC.

The rearrangement uses TRBV30 and TRBJ2-3; D gene unclear. Per germline, CDR1 GTSNPN and CDR2 SVGIG (reference sequence). Trimming took off 8 bases at V and 1 base at J, with 13 bases between the two ends. This CDR3 comprises 13 residues. This CDR3 is CARERDGTDTQYF. The DNA of the CDR3 is TGTGCCCGTGAACGAGATGGCACAGATACGCAGTATTTT. Full variable domain (missing parts from reference TRBV30 and TRBJ2-3): SQTIHQWPATLVQPVGSPLSLECTVEGTSNPNLYWYRQAAGRGLQLLFYSVGIGQISSEVPQNLSASRPQDRQFILSSKKLLLSDSGFYLCARERDGTDTQYFGPGTRLTVL.

J is TRBJ2-2 and V is TRBV10-3; D is perhaps TRBD2 (5 bases). The CDR3 is 14 amino acids. Germline CDR1 and CDR2: ENHRY and SYGVKD. Trimming removed 4 bases from V and 5 bases from J, with 11 bases in between. In DNA, the CDR3 is TGTGCCATCAGTGGAGGACTGCGGACCGGGGAGCTGTTTTTT. This sequence encodes CAISGGLRTGELFF.

CDR3 DNA: TGCGCCCAGGTGGGGCGGAGCACTCCAATTCGTGGCTACACCTTC. This translates into CAQVGRSTPIRGYTF. The genes are TRBV4-3 and TRBJ1-2; D is possibly TRBD1 (5 bases). Deletions cut 11 bases from V and 7 bases from J, with 26 bases between. Germline V lookup: CDR1 LGHNA, CDR2 YSLEER. This CDR3 is built from 15 residues.

This rearrangement joins TRBV18 to TRBJ2-3; tentatively, D is TRBD1 (6 bases). The V and J ends lost 7 bases and 5 bases respectively, with 22 bases between them. This CDR3 has 16 residues. Looked up from germline, CDR1 is KGHSH and CDR2 is LQKENI. CDR3 coding DNA: TGTGCCAGCTTCACCACTTCCCAGGGGCGCGTAGATACGCAGTATTTT. This gives the protein CASFTTSQGRVDTQYF.

This clonotype was seen more than once but under ten times. V is TRBV18 and J is TRBJ2-6; perhaps TRBD2 as D (5 bases). The CDR3 sequence is 16 residues long. V gave up 5 bases and J gave up 0 bases, with 11 bases separating them. Germline V CDR1 and CDR2: KGHSH, LQKENI. Here the CDR3 DNA reads TGTGCCAGCTCATCCGGACGGGGCTCTGGGGCCAACGTCCTGACTTTC. It codes for CASSSGRGSGANVLTF. Supplemented by reference TRBV18 and TRBJ2-6, the full variable domain reads NAGVMQNPRHLVRRRGQEARLRCSPMKGHSHVYWYRQLPEEGLKFMVYLQKENIIDESGMPKERFSAEFPKEGPSILRIQQVVRGDSAAYFCASSSGRGSGANVLTFGAGSRLTVL.

On this clonotype: A read error may be the cause here, since a much bigger clone is one base away. The chain has TRBV20-1 and TRBJ2-5; 10 bases fit TRBD2. Germline trimming cut 0 bases from V and 13 bases from J; bases unmatched to any gene: 17. The CDR3 contains 16 residues. The V gene's germline CDR1 is DFQATT and CDR2 SNEGSKA (reference sequence). CDR3 nucleotide sequence: TGCAGTGCTAGAGATCGTAGCGGGGGGCGTTTCTACGAGCGGTACTTC. It yields the protein CSARDRSGGRFYERYF.